The TCR beta chain under discussion was sequenced for a study of tumor-infiltrating lymphocytes in oesophageal squamous cell carcinoma. Germline assignment: CDR1 SGHVT and CDR2 SQSDAQ. The CDR3 totals 16 residues. TCRdb re-derived calls from the PCR reads in MiXCR, one entry per CDR3 protein. The profile shows 17,000 or so distinct CDR3 sequences, approximately 47% of them singletons. Sequencing was carried out using normal esophageal tissue next to the tumor. The receptor was isolated from a female donor with esophageal squamous cell carcinoma. This chain links TRBV7-4 with TRBJ2-3, with 7 bases fitting TRBD1. The assigned J gene may be wrong: the sequence end matches TRBJ1-1 better. CDR3 coding DNA: TGTGCCAGCAGCCCGCGCAGGGGGGGTTTACCTGTTGAAGCTTTCTTT. Its protein product is CASSPRRGGLPVEAFF.